The 5 T cell receptor beta chains below were found in one sample sequenced in a study of blood T cells in healthy people across ages. The use of a sample-barcoded 5' primer and a J-beta primer mix characterized a second PCR of roughly 7 to 12 cycles. TCRdb recomputed calls from the 5' RACE reads with MiXCR, one row per CDR3 protein. The repertoire holds 700,000 to 1,000,000 distinct CDR3 sequences, with more than 40% as singletons. Input material: blood. The receptor set was obtained from a man in his sixties in good health.

The sample holds a few counts of this clonotype. The chain combines TRBV7-2 with TRBJ2-3; D is ambiguous. CDR1 and CDR2 from the germline V gene are SGHTA and FQGNSA. The CDR3 consists of 15 residues. Trimming removed 0 bases at V and 0 bases at J, with 7 bases between. The DNA for the CDR3 is TGTGCCAGCAGCTTAGCTCGGGCTAGCACAGATACGCAGTATTTT. It encodes CASSLARASTDTQYF.

The gene calls are TRBV2 and TRBJ2-1; 12 positions match TRBD2. The CDR3 loop spans 17 amino acids. The V and J ends lost 2 bases and 6 bases, in that order; junction bases with no gene match: 8. Germline CDR1 is SNHLY and CDR2 is FYNNEI. CDR3 loop: CASSESQTSGGFNEQFF. The CDR3, as DNA: TGTGCCAGCAGTGAATCCCAGACTAGCGGGGGATTCAATGAGCAGTTCTTC. Full variable domain (remainder filled in from reference TRBV2 and TRBJ2-1): EPEVTQTPSHQVTQMGQEVILRCVPISNHLYFYWYRQILGQKVEFLVSFYNNEISEKSEIFDDQFSVERPDGSNFTLKIRSTKLEDSAMYFCASSESQTSGGFNEQFFGPGTRLTVL.

V and J are TRBV14 and TRBJ2-3, with 9 bases matching TRBD2. Germline V lookup: CDR1 SGHDN, CDR2 FVKESK. CDR3 length: 18 amino acids. V shed 4 bases and J 0 bases; nucleotides not matched to a gene: 11. The CDR3 coding sequence is TGTGCCAGCAGCCCTCTTTCTAAGACTAGCGGTAGCACAGATACGCAGTATTTT. It yields the protein CASSPLSKTSGSTDTQYF.

The rearrangement links TRBV7-2 to TRBJ2-1; tentatively, D is TRBD1 (5 bases). The V end lost 5 bases, the J end lost 9 bases, and 11 bases lay between the germline ends. The CDR3 length is 12 residues. CDR1 SGHTA and CDR2 FQGNSA come from the germline V gene. CDR3 in DNA: TGTGCCAGCAGCGGTTCTGGGGCTGAGCAGTTCTTC. It encodes CASSGSGAEQFF.

The CDR3 loop is CASSYTGVWANVLTF. In DNA, the CDR3 is TGTGCCAGCAGTTACACAGGGGTCTGGGCCAACGTCCTGACTTTC. V is TRBV6-2 or TRBV6-3 and J is TRBJ2-6; 7 nucleotides match TRBD1. V shed 2 bases and J 5 bases; nucleotides not matched to a gene: 3. CDR1 and CDR2 from the germline V gene are MNHEY and SVGEGT. This CDR3 is built from 15 residues.